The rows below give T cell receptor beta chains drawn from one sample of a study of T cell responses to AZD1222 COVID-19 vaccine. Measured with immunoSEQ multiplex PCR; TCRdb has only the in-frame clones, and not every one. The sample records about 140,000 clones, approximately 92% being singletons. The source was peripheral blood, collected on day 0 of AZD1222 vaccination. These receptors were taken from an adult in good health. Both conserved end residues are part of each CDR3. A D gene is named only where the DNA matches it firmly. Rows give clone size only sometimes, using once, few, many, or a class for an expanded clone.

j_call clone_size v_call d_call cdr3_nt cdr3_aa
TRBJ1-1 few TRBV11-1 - TGTGCCAGCAGCTCCGAGGGTAGGGCTTGGGACACTGAAGCTTTCTTT CASSSEGRAWDTEAFF
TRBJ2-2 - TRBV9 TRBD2 TGTGCCAGCAGCGTAAGGCAGCGGACTAGCGGCTACACCGGGGAGCTGTTTTTT CASSVRQRTSGYTGELFF
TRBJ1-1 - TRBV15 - TGTGCCACCAGCAGACGCCCCCGGACAGCAGGGGTTTTGAACACTGAAGCTTTCTTT CATSRRPRTAGVLNTEAFF
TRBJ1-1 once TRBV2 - TGTGCCAGCAGCGACACGGGTGGCACTGAAGCTTTCTTT CASSDTGGTEAFF
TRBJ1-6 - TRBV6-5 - TGTGCCAGCAGACCTCCGGGAGGGGGTAATTCACCCCTCCACTTT CASRPPGGGNSPLHF
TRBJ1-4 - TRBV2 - TGTGCCAGCAGCGCGGACAGCTCTGCAACTAATGAAAAACTGTTTTTT CASSADSSATNEKLFF
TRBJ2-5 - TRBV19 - TGTGCCAGTAGTCATCTGTACTTC CASSHLYF
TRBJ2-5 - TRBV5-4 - TGTGCCAGCAGCCGTGACTACCAAGAGACCCAGTACTTC CASSRDYQETQYF
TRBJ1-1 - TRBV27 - TGTGCCAGCAGTTTCGGACTTATGAACACTGAAGCTTTCTTT CASSFGLMNTEAFF
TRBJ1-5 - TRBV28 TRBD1 TGTGCCAGCAGAACAGGGGACAATCAGCCCCAGCATTTT CASRTGDNQPQHF
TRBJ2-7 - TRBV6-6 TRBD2 TGTGCCAGCAGTCCGGGGACTAGCGGGAGAGGTCTTGGCGAGCAGTACTTC CASSPGTSGRGLGEQYF
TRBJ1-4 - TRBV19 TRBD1 TGTGCCACCAGGGGGCTTTCTGAAAAACTGTTTTTT CATRGLSEKLFF
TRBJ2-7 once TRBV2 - TGTGCCAGCAGGGAAACCTGGACAGATTACGAGCAGTACTTC CASRETWTDYEQYF
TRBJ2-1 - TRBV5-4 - TGTGCCAGCAGCTTCACAGGGTTCAGCTCCTACAATGAGCAGTTCTTC CASSFTGFSSYNEQFF
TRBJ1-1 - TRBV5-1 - TGCGCCAGCAGAATTGGACCCACGAACACTGAAGCTTTCTTT CASRIGPTNTEAFF
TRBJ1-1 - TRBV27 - TGTGCCAGCTCTCGGGGGGGGGCGCGCACTGAAGCTTTCTTT CASSRGGARTEAFF
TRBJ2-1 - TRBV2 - TGTGCCAGCAGTGAAGACTACCTCCAATACAATGAGCAGTTCTTC CASSEDYLQYNEQFF
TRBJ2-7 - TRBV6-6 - TGTGCCAGCAGTTCACAAATGTGGGGAGGCTACGAGCAGTACTTC CASSSQMWGGYEQYF
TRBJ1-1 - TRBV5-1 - TGCGCCAGCAGCCAAAATGGGGTCGGGGAAGCTTTCTTT CASSQNGVGEAFF
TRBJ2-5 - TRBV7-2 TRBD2 TGTGCCAGCAGCTTAGATGGGGGAGGGGCAGGAGGTGCCCAGTACTTC CASSLDGGGAGGAQYF
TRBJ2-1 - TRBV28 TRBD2 TGTGCCAGCACCCTCGGGGGGGGCATTGAGCAGTTCTTC CASTLGGGIEQFF
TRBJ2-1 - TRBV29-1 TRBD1 TGCAGCGTTGTACAGGGGAACAATGAGCAGTTCTTC CSVVQGNNEQFF
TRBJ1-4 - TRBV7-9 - TGTGCCAGCAGCTTAAGGGCGGATAATGAAAAACTGTTTTTT CASSLRADNEKLFF
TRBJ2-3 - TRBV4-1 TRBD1 TGCGCCAGCAGCCACGAGGGACAGGGGGCTTATACGCAGTATTTT CASSHEGQGAYTQYF
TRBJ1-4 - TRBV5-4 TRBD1 TGTGCCAGCAGCCCTTCGGGACAGGTTTATGAAAAACTGTTTTTT CASSPSGQVYEKLFF
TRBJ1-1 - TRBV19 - TGTGCCAGTAGTCAGGGCCGGACTGAAGCTTTCTTT CASSQGRTEAFF
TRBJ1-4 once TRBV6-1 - TGTGCCAGCAGTGAAGCCAGATTTAATGAAAAACTGTTTTTT CASSEARFNEKLFF
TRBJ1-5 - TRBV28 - TGTGCCAGCAGTTTTAGGGGGGAGTATAGCAATCAGCCCCAGCATTTT CASSFRGEYSNQPQHF
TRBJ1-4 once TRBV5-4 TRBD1 TGTGCCAGCAGCCCCGGGACAGGGGGCGAGGAAAAACTGTTTTTT CASSPGTGGEEKLFF
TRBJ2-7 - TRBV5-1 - TGCGCCAGCAGCCTGCAGTACAGCTCCTACGAGCAGTACTTC CASSLQYSSYEQYF
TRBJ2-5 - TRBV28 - TGTGCCAGCAGGACCCACCGACTGGTAATCCAAGAGACCCAGTACTTC CASRTHRLVIQETQYF
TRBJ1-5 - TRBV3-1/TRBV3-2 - TGTGCCAGCAGCCAAGATTTGGCTAGCAATCAGCCCCAGCATTTT CASSQDLASNQPQHF
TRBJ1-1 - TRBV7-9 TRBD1 TGTGCCAGCAGCTTAGTCGGGACAGGGGCCTTAGACACTGAAGCTTTCTTT CASSLVGTGALDTEAFF
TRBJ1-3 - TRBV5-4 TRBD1 TGTGCCAGCAGCCGGGGACAGAGCTCTGGAAACACCATATATTTT CASSRGQSSGNTIYF
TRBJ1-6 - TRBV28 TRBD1 TGTGCCAGCAGTTCGGGGGACAGACCCAATTCACCCCTCCACTTT CASSSGDRPNSPLHF
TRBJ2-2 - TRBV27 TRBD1 TGTGCCAGCAGCCGGAGACAGGGGCACACCGGGGAGCTGTTTTTT CASSRRQGHTGELFF
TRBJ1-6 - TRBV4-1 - TGCGCCAGCAGCCAAGGGCCAGATTCACCCCTCCACTTT CASSQGPDSPLHF
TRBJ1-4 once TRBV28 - TGTGCCAGCAGTTCCGGAGAAAAACTGTTTTTT CASSSGEKLFF
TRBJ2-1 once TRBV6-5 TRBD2 TGTGCCAGCATACGGACTAGCGGGAGCAATGAGCAGTTCTTC CASIRTSGSNEQFF